Presented here are 22 T cell receptor beta chains from one specimen sequenced in a study of naive and memory T cell subsets. For blood and skin samples, reverse transcription used TCR alpha and beta constant primers. TCRdb ran MiXCR on the 5' RACE reads and lists one entry per CDR3 protein. The sample has approximately 22,000 distinct CDR3 sequences; around 4% are singletons. Adult healthy volunteers gave 2.5 ml peripheral blood for whole-blood RNA. The origin of the receptors is a male donor in good health.

This clonotype was seen at least ten times. The rearrangement links TRBV24-1 to TRBJ2-7; no clear D gene. The CDR3 runs 13 residues. CDR1 and CDR2 (germline): KGHDR, SFDVKD. Trimming took off 2 bases at V and 6 bases at J, with 10 bases between the two ends. Written as DNA, the CDR3 is TGTGCCACCAGTGATTACGGGTATGGCGAGCAGTACTTC. Translation: CATSDYGYGEQYF.

V gene TRBV28 combines with J gene TRBJ2-1; 15 bases are shared with TRBD2. The CDR3 totals 16 residues. Germline CDR1 reads MDHEN; CDR2 reads SYDVKM. Trimming took 6 bases from V and 16 from J; bases not matched to a gene: 16. The CDR3 DNA sequence: TGTGCCAGCAGGCTCGCCTGGACTAGCGGGAGGGCCGGGTGTTTCTTC. Its protein is CASRLAWTSGRAGCFF.

There are many counts of this clonotype. The rearrangement uses TRBV12-3 or TRBV12-4 and TRBJ2-7; no firm D call. V lost 3 bases and J 5 bases, leaving 5 bases between the germline ends. CDR3 length: 11 amino acids. CDR3 loop: CASSFVDEQYF. CDR3 nucleotide sequence: TGTGCCAGCAGTTTCGTGGACGAGCAGTACTTC.

There are many counts of this clonotype. The gene calls are TRBV28 and TRBJ2-7, with D perhaps matching TRBD2 (7 bases). The CDR3 extends over 15 amino acids. V was trimmed by 4 bases and J by 4 bases, leaving 17 bases between them. Germline values: CDR1 MDHEN, CDR2 SYDVKM. The CDR3 is CASSSPMGGAYEQYF. The CDR3 region has the DNA TGTGCCAGCAGTTCCCCCATGGGGGGGGCATACGAGCAGTACTTC.

The sample holds many counts of this clonotype. V is TRBV6-5 and J is TRBJ2-3; no definite D call. From germline, CDR1 is MNHEY and CDR2 SVGAGI. CDR3 length: 16 residues. Trimming left V 5 bases short and J 4 bases short, with 19 bases between. This CDR3 is CASSPGAATPADTQYF. The CDR3 DNA follows: TGTGCCAGCAGTCCGGGCGCGGCTACCCCGGCAGATACGCAGTATTTT.

This clonotype is classed as medium-sized. The V call is TRBV4-3, the J call TRBJ2-3; D is unclear. CDR3 length equals 15 residues. Germline CDR1 is LGHNA and CDR2 is YSLEER. V lost 1 base, J lost 0 bases, and 8 bases lay in between. The CDR3 loop is CASSQGYTSTDTQYF. Written as DNA, the CDR3 is TGCGCCAGCAGCCAAGGGTACACTAGCACAGATACGCAGTATTTT.

The sample holds many counts of this clonotype. The genes are TRBV2 and TRBJ1-1; tentative D call: TRBD1 (5 bases). Trimming shortened V by 7 bases and J by 1 base, and 10 bases separated the two germline ends. Germline V gives CDR1 SNHLY, CDR2 FYNNEI. CDR3 size: 13 residues. This chain's CDR3 is CASMGEGNTEAFF. The CDR3 DNA sequence: TGTGCCAGCATGGGGGAGGGGAACACTGAAGCTTTCTTT.

This clonotype was seen ten or more times. The rearrangement links TRBV12-3 or TRBV12-4 to TRBJ2-1; no firm D call. This CDR3 is built from 14 residues. Trimming removed 1 base at V and 9 bases at J, with 13 bases between. CDR3 amino acids: CASSLGPGKGEQFF. DNA for the CDR3: TGTGCCAGCAGTTTAGGGCCTGGTAAGGGTGAGCAGTTCTTC.

At least ten counts were recorded for this clonotype. The chain is built from TRBV6-2 or TRBV6-3 and TRBJ1-5; 9 bases align to TRBD1. This CDR3 comprises 17 residues. With V trimmed by 0 bases and J by 1 base, 4 bases remained unmatched. Germline V gene data show CDR1 as MNHEY and CDR2 as SVGEGT. The CDR3 DNA sequence: TGTGCCAGCAGTTACTCCCTGGGACAGGGAAGCAATCAGCCCCAGCATTTT. Protein sequence: CASSYSLGQGSNQPQHF.

This clonotype was found a few times. The chain recombines TRBV5-4 with TRBJ2-7, with D perhaps TRBD2 (6 bases). Germline assignment: CDR1 SGHNT and CDR2 YYREEE (reference sequence). The CDR3 spans 14 residues. The germline V and J ends were trimmed by 4 bases and 2 bases, with 13 bases remaining between them. CDR3 sequence reads: CASSPLGGPYEQYF. The CDR3 nucleotides are TGTGCCAGCAGCCCCCTGGGGGGTCCCTACGAGCAGTACTTC.

This clonotype was detected ten times or more. The J gene is TRBJ2-7, the V gene TRBV11-2; no reliable D call. The CDR3 is 15 residues long. The germline gives CDR1 SGHAT, CDR2 FQNNGV. V was shortened by 1 base and J by 1 base, with 11 bases between the two germline ends. The CDR3 nucleotides are TGTGCCAGCAGCTTAGGGGTCGACTCTTCCTACGAGCAGTACTTC. Its protein product is CASSLGVDSSYEQYF. Full variable domain (missing parts from reference TRBV11-2 and TRBJ2-7): EAGVAQSPRYKIIEKRQSVAFWCNPISGHATLYWYQQILGQGPKLLIQFQNNGVVDDSQLPKDRFSAERLKGVDSTLKIQPAKLEDSAVYLCASSLGVDSSYEQYFGPGTRLTVT.

This clonotype was seen at least ten times. This chain links TRBV9 with TRBJ2-1; no definite D call. The germline V gene encodes CDR1 SGDLS and CDR2 YYNGEE. Trimming removed 0 bases from V and 7 bases from J, with 2 bases in between. The CDR3 length is 11 residues. CDR3 nucleotide sequence: TGTGCCAGCAGCGTAGCAAATGAGCAGTTCTTC. Translating gives CASSVANEQFF.

The table lists this clonotype with many counts. V gene TRBV10-2 combines with J gene TRBJ2-3, with TRBD2 matching over 8 bases. V gave up 0 bases and J gave up 5 bases; unmatched junction bases: 7. This CDR3 region has 16 residues. The V gene's germline CDR1 is WSHSY and CDR2 SAAADI. This CDR3 reads CASSESLSGREDTQYF. The CDR3 bases are TGCGCCAGCAGTGAGTCGTTAAGCGGGAGAGAAGATACGCAGTATTTT.

The table lists this clonotype with many counts. The chain has TRBV29-1 and TRBJ2-7; 7 nucleotides match TRBD1. The V and J ends lost 5 bases and 5 bases, in that order; junction bases with no gene match: 3. Germline V CDR1 and CDR2: SQVTM, ANQGSEA. The CDR3 consists of 11 residues. As DNA, the CDR3 is TGCAGCGTTCAAACAGGGGACGAGCAGTACTTC. It codes for CSVQTGDEQYF.

This clonotype was detected many times. The chain recombines TRBV20-1 with TRBJ1-5; D is perhaps TRBD1 (6 bases). Trimming pared 2 bases from V and 3 bases from J, leaving 11 bases between. The germline V gene encodes CDR1 DFQATT and CDR2 SNEGSKA (reference sequence). The CDR3 is 14 amino acids. CDR3 nucleotide sequence: TGCAGTGCTAGAAACGGGGGCCCCAATCAGCCCCAGCATTTT. Translated, it gives CSARNGGPNQPQHF.

This clonotype was counted at least ten times. The J gene is TRBJ2-2, the V gene TRBV29-1; 7 bases line up with TRBD1. The V segment lost 0 bases and the J segment 5 bases; nucleotides outside the gene matches: 6. The CDR3 length is 15 residues. CDR1 is SQVTM and CDR2 is ANQGSEA in the germline V gene. This CDR3 is CSVEDPPGGTGELFF. The CDR3 coding sequence is TGCAGCGTTGAAGATCCCCCAGGGGGAACCGGGGAGCTGTTTTTT.

In this sample, this clonotype turned up many times. This chain joins TRBV4-1 and TRBJ2-1; D is possibly TRBD1 or TRBD2 (5 bases each). Trimming removed 4 bases from V and 2 bases from J, with 12 bases in between. The germline CDR1 and CDR2 sequences are MGHRA and YSYEKL. The CDR3 is 15 residues long. The CDR3 is CASSPLGGAYNEQFF. For the CDR3, the DNA is TGCGCCAGCAGCCCACTTGGGGGAGCCTACAATGAGCAGTTCTTC.

This clonotype was found many times. The chain employs TRBV12-3 or TRBV12-4 and TRBJ1-2, with D unresolved. The V end was cut by 1 base, the J end by 0 bases, with 6 bases between. The CDR3 sequence is 14 residues long. As DNA, the CDR3 is TGTGCCAGCAGTTTAGAGTTAGCTAACTATGGCTACACCTTC. It encodes CASSLELANYGYTF.

With regard to this clonotype: The junction differs from germline at one of its ends, possibly a read error. The chain has TRBV10-2 and TRBJ1-2; D gene unclear. Germline V gene sequence: CDR1 WSHSY, CDR2 SAAADI. This CDR3 is 14 amino acids long. Here the CDR3 reads CASSESIQVYGDTF. The CDR3 bases are TGCGCCAGCAGTGAGTCGATCCAGGTCTATGGCGACACCTTC.

This clonotype was seen at least ten times. V usage is TRBV28 and J usage is TRBJ1-1; D unresolved. Per the germline V gene, CDR1 is MDHEN and CDR2 is SYDVKM. This CDR3 is 11 amino acids long. V lost 6 bases, J lost 4 bases, and 6 bases lay in between. The CDR3 sequence is CASSGLTEAFF. The CDR3 region has the DNA TGTGCCAGCAGCGGTCTCACTGAAGCTTTCTTT.

The sample holds many counts of this clonotype. This chain connects TRBV11-2 to TRBJ2-3; D remains unclear. CDR3 length: 13 residues. The V gene's germline CDR1 is SGHAT and CDR2 FQNNGV. Trimming stripped 4 bases from V and 8 bases from J, with 13 bases between. The chain's CDR3 is CASSSLVSLTQYF. The CDR3 DNA reads TGTGCCAGCAGCTCGTTAGTTTCGCTTACGCAGTATTTT. Complete variable domain (other parts from reference TRBV11-2 and TRBJ2-3): EAGVAQSPRYKIIEKRQSVAFWCNPISGHATLYWYQQILGQGPKLLIQFQNNGVVDDSQLPKDRFSAERLKGVDSTLKIQPAKLEDSAVYLCASSSLVSLTQYFGPGTRLTVL.

This clonotype has ten or more counts. The CDR3 sequence: CASSQGRDRILFF. As DNA, the CDR3 is TGCGCCAGCAGCCAAGGACGGGACAGGATTTTGTTCTTC. This chain joins TRBV4-1 and TRBJ2-1; 8 nucleotides agree with TRBD1. Germline V lookup: CDR1 MGHRA, CDR2 YSYEKL. This CDR3 comprises 13 residues. With V trimmed by 1 base and J by 15 bases, 8 bases remained unmatched.